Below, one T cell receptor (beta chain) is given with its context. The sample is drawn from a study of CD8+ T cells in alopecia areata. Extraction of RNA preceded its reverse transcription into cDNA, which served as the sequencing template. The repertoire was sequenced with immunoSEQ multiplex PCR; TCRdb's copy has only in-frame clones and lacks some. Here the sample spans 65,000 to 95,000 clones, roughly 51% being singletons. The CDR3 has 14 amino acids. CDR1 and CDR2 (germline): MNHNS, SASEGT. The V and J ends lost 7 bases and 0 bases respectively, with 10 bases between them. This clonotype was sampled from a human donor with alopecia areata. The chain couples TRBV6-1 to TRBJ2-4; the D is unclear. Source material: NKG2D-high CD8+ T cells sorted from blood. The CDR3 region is CASTSPLAKNIQYF. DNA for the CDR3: TGTGCCAGCACGTCCCCGCTAGCCAAAAACATTCAGTACTTC.